This T cell receptor beta chain was found in a study of T cells in Graves' hyperthyroidism and ophthalmopathy (dated by TCRdb to the late 2010s). About the study as a whole: Peripheral blood was collected at initial diagnosis, before any treatment. TCR V-J signatures able to tell the groups apart were searched for in a discovery cohort of more than 90 patients, of whom fewer than 45 had Graves' ophthalmopathy and some 60 had stable Graves' hyperthyroidism. Prospective prediction of ophthalmopathy was tested in an independent validation cohort of about 19 hyperthyroidism patients and 15 to 17 patients who later progressed to ophthalmopathy. The 95 to 100 discovery patients were divided at random into training and test sets in a 7:3 ratio. In several Graves' hyperthyroidism patients, the study also compared T-cell repertoires from thyroid tissue with T-cell repertoires from blood. Following sampling, methimazole starting at 30 mg daily was given to hyperthyroidism patients, and high-dose intravenous methylprednisolone was given to ophthalmopathy patients. According to the paper, TCR Vbeta CDR3 sequencing was carried out on about 140 peripheral blood samples, which came from fewer than 50 ophthalmopathy, around 74 hyperthyroidism and roughly 17 progressor patients.

In the ophthalmopathy patients, disease was moderately to severely active, with a Clinical Activity Score of 3 or more, a NOSPECS grade of 4 or more, and a duration of less than 3 months. The study excluded patients with uncontrolled infections, other autoimmune diseases, pregnancy or lactation. Diagnoses were based on clinical symptoms, serum thyroxine and TRAb, thyroid ultrasound and orbital computed tomography. PBMCs were isolated from around 10 ml of fresh peripheral blood by Ficoll-Paque density gradient centrifugation. Total RNA was extracted with Trizol reagent, and quality was checked on an Agilent 2100 Bioanalyzer. This clonotype occurred many times. Its antigen remains undetermined. An end of the junction differs from the germline gene, which may be a read error. Study-level results and caveats: Ophthalmopathy was separated from stable hyperthyroidism by a 13 V-J signature model, with about 88% sensitivity and about 84% specificity obtained in cross-validation and 80%/75% obtained in testing. In validation, the model predicted progression to ophthalmopathy with approximately 71% sensitivity and less than 80% specificity, a median of about 6 months before onset. Sample size was not statistically predetermined, and blinding of investigators to group allocation was not performed. Blood samples also contained most of the expanded thyroid clonotypes (frequency above 0.001), which suggests that blood repertoires may reflect thyroid immune responses.

CDR1 and CDR2 are drawn from the germline V gene (reference sequence): SEHNR, FQNEAQ. The CDR3 holds 15 amino acids from the cysteine to the phenylalanine. Only the CDR3 DNA stays, 45 bases, in frame from base 1. Amplification of TCR beta CDR3 regions was carried out from RNA transcripts. The TCR CDR3 was subjected to a first round of RT-PCR using the HTBI primer set and the Qiagen OneStep RT-PCR kit. A second multiplex PCR round built the libraries, followed by size selection and purification. Libraries were sequenced paired-end with 100 bp reads on an Illumina HiSeq2000. The study's own analysis went as follows. SOAPnuke was used to process the raw data, removing reads that contained adapters or uncalled bases, had a mean Phred below 15, or lacked an exact match to the constant primer or identifier. COPE v1.2.5 was used to merge high-quality paired reads, and clonotypes were defined as unique nucleotide sequences. MiTCR v1.1 was used to align the clonotypes against IMGT TRBV, TRBD and TRBJ reference segments. Only V-J combinations with frequency above 0.0001, covering 99% to 99.2% of repertoires, were analysed. The TCS score was defined as the ratio of F50 (clonal expansion) to E x V (chaos), calculated using BLOSUM62-based TCRdist between CDR3 peptides within each V-J. Welch's t-statistics and random forest reduced just over 500 V-J features to 13, which were used in a naive Bayes classifier (R e1071). Using fastp trimming at Q25 and MiXCR clonotype assembly, TCRdb reanalyzed the public sequencing data and kept in-frame beta chains. For every CDR3 protein sequence, its rows merge into one entry that carries the most common genes and DNA. These V and J calls are TCRdb output, not the study's own analysis. The sample table shows more than 350,000 distinct CDR3 sequences, and about 16% are seen once. Around 20% of the sample lies in the top ten.

This clonotype originated in a woman in her fifties or sixties with Graves' ophthalmopathy. The sample was blood. The chain is encoded by TRBV7-9 joined to TRBJ2-5, with 9 junctional bases fitting TRBD2. The CDR3 protein sequence reads: CATSRSGGNQETQYF. In nucleotide form, the sequence is TGTGCCACCAGCCGTAGCGGGGGTAACCAAGAGACCCAGTACTTC.